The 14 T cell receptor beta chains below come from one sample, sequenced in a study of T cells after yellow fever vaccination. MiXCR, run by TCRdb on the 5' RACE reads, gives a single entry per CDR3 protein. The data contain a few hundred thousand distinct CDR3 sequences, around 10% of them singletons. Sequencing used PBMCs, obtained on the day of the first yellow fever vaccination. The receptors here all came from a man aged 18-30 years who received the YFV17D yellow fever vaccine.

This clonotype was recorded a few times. The CDR3 bases are TGTGCCAGCAGCCCCAAAACAGCAGGGACTAGCGAGAACACAGATACGCAGTATTTT. Protein product: CASSPKTAGTSENTDTQYF. V and J are TRBV11-1 and TRBJ2-3; 10 bases fit TRBD2. The CDR3 consists of 19 residues. Germline V gene data show CDR1 as SGHAT and CDR2 as FQDESV (reference sequence). V trimming: 5 bases; J trimming: 2 bases; junction bases outside the gene matches: 16.

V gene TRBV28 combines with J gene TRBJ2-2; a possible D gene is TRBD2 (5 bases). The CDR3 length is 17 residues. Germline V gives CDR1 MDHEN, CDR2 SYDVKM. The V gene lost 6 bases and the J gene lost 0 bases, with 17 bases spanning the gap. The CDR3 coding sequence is TGTGCCAGCAGCTCACTCCCGGGGTTCACGAACACCGGGGAGCTGTTTTTT. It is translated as CASSSLPGFTNTGELFF.

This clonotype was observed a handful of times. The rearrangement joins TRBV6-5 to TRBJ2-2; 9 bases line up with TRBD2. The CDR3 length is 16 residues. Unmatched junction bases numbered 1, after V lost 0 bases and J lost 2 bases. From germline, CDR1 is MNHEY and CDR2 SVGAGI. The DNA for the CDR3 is TGTGCCAGCAGTTACTCGACTAGCGGTAACACCGGGGAGCTGTTTTTT. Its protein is CASSYSTSGNTGELFF.

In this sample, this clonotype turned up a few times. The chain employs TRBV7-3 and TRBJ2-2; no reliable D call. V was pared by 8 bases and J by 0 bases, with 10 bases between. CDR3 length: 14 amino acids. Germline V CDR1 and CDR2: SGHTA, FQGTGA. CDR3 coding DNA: TGTGCCAGCCAGGCAGACACGAACACCGGGGAGCTGTTTTTT. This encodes CASQADTNTGELFF.

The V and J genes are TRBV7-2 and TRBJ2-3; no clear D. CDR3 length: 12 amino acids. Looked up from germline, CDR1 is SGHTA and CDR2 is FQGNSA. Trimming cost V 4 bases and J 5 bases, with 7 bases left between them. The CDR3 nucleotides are TGTGCCAGCAGCTCTTACGGAGATACGCAGTATTTT. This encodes CASSSYGDTQYF.

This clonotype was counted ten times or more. CDR3 in amino acids: CASSLPQGANEQFF. The CDR3 DNA reads as TGTGCCAGCAGTTTACCCCAGGGTGCGAATGAGCAGTTCTTC. The chain is built from TRBV12-3 or TRBV12-4 and TRBJ2-1; TRBD1 might be the D (5 bases). The CDR3 is made up of 14 amino acids. The V gene lost 2 bases and the J gene lost 7 bases, with 12 bases spanning the gap.

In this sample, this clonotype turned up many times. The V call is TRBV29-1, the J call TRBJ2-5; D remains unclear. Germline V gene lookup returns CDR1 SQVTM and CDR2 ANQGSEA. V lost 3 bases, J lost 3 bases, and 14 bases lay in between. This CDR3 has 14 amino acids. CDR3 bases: TGCAGCGTTGATTCGGAGCACGGTGAAGAGACCCAGTACTTC. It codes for CSVDSEHGEETQYF.

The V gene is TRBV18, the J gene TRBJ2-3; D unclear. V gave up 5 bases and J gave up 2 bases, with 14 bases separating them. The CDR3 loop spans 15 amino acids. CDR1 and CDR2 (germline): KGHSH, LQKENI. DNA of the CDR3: TGTGCCAGCTCAGTTTCGGGCCGAATCACAGATACGCAGTATTTT. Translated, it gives CASSVSGRITDTQYF. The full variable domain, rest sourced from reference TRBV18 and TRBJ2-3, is NAGVMQNPRHLVRRRGQEARLRCSPMKGHSHVYWYRQLPEEGLKFMVYLQKENIIDESGMPKERFSAEFPKEGPSILRIQQVVRGDSAAYFCASSVSGRITDTQYFGPGTRLTVL.

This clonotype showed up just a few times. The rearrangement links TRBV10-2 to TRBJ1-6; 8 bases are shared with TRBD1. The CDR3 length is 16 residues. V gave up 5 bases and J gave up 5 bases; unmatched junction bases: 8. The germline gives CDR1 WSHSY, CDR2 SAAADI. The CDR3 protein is CASSIDRGRNNSPLHF. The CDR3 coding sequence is TGCGCCAGCAGTATAGACAGGGGAAGAAATAATTCACCCCTCCACTTT.

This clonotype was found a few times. The CDR3 DNA is TGTGCCAGCAGGGTGGGAGCGGGGGTTTGGGAGACCCAGTACTTC. It specifies CASRVGAGVWETQYF. The chain employs TRBV7-2 and TRBJ2-5; 8 nucleotides align to TRBD2. The CDR3 loop spans 15 amino acids. V lost 6 bases to trimming and J lost 5 bases; unmatched junction nucleotides: 11. Germline values: CDR1 SGHTA, CDR2 FQGNSA.

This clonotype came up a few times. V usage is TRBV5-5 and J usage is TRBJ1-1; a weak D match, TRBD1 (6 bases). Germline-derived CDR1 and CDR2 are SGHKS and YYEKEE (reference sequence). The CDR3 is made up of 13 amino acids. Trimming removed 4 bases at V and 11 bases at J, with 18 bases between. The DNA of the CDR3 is TGTGCCAGCAGCCCCGGGGGCGAAGGGACGGCTTTCTTT. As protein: CASSPGGEGTAFF.

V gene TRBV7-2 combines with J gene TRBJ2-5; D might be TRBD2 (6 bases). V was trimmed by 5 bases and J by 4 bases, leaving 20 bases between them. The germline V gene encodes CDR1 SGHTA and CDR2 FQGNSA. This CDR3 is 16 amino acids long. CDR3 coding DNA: TGTGCCAGCAGCCCGACCTCATGGGACTGGGCAGAGACCCAGTACTTC. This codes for CASSPTSWDWAETQYF.

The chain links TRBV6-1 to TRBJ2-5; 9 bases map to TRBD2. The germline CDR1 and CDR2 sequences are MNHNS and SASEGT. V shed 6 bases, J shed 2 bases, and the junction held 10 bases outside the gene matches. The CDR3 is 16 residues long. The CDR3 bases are TGTGCCAGCAGCCGTCTAGCGGGAAAGCTACAAGAGACCCAGTACTTC. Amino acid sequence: CASSRLAGKLQETQYF.

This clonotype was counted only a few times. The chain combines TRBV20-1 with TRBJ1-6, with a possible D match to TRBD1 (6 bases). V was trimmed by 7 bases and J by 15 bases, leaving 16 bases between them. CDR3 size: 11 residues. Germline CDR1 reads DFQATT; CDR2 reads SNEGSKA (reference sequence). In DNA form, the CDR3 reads TGCAGTGGATCGGACAGACGAAACCTCCACTTT. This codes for CSGSDRRNLHF.